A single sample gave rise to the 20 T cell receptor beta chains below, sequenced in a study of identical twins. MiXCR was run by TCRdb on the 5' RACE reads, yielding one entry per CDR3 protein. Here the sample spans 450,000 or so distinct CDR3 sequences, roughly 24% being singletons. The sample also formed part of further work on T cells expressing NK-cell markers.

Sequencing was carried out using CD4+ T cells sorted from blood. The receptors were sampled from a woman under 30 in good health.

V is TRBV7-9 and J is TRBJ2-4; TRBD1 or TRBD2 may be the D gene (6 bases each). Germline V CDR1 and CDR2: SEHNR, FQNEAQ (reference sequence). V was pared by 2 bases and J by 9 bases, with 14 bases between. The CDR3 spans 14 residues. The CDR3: CASSLTRQEGIQYF. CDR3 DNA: TGTGCCAGCAGCTTAACCAGACAGGAGGGCATTCAGTACTTC.

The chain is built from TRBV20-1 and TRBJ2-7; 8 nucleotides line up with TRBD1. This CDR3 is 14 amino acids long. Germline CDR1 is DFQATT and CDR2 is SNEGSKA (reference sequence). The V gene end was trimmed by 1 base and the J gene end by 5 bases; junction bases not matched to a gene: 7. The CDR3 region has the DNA TGCAGTGCTAGAGCTCGGACAGGGTTTGACGAGCAGTACTTC. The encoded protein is CSARARTGFDEQYF.

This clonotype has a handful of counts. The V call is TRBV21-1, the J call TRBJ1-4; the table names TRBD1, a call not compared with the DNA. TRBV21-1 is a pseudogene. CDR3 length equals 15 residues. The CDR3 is CASSKEGTGLEKLFF. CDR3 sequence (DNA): TGTGCCAGCAGCAAAGAGGGCACAGGGTTAGAAAAACTGTTTTTT.

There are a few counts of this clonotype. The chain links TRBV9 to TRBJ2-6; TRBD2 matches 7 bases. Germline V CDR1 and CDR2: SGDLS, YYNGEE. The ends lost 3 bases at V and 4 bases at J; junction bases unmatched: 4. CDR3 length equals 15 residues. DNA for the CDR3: TGTGCCAGCAGCGGGGGGGGGTCCGGGGCCAACGTCCTGACTTTC. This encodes CASSGGGSGANVLTF.

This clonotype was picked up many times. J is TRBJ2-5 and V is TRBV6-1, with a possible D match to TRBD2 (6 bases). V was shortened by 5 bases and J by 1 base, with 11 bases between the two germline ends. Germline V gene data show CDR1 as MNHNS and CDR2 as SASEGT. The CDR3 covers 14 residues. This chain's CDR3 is CASSPGTLQETQYF. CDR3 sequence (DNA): TGTGCCAGCAGTCCGGGGACTCTCCAAGAGACCCAGTACTTC.

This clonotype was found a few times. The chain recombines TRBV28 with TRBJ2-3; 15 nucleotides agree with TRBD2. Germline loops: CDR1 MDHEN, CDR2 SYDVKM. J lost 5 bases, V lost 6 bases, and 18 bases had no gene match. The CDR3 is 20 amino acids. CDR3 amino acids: CASRPQPGLAGGFPRDTQYF. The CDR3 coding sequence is TGTGCCAGCAGACCTCAACCCGGACTAGCGGGAGGGTTCCCCAGAGATACGCAGTATTTT.

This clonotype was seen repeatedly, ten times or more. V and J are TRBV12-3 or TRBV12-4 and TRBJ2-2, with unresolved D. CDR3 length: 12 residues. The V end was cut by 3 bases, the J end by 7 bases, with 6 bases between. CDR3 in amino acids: CASSLSVGELFF. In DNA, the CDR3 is TGTGCCAGCAGTTTGTCGGTCGGGGAGCTGTTTTTT.

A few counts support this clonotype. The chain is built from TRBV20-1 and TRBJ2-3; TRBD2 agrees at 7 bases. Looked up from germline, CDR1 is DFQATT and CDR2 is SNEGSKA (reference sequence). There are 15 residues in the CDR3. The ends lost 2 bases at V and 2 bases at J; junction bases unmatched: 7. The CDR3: CSARKARGFTDTQYF. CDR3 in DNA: TGCAGTGCTAGAAAGGCGCGGGGGTTCACAGATACGCAGTATTTT.

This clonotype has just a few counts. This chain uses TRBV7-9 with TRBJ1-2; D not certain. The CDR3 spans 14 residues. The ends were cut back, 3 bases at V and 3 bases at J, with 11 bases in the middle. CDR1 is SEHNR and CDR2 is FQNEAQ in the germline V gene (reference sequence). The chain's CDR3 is CASSFADPYYGYTF. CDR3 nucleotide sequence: TGTGCCAGCAGCTTCGCGGATCCCTACTATGGCTACACCTTC.

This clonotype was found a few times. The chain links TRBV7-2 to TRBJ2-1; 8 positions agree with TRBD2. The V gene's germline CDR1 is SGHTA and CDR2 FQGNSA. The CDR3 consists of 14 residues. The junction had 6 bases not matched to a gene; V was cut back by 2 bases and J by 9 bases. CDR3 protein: CASSLSGRNGEQFF. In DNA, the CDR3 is TGTGCCAGCAGCTTAAGCGGGAGAAACGGTGAGCAGTTCTTC.

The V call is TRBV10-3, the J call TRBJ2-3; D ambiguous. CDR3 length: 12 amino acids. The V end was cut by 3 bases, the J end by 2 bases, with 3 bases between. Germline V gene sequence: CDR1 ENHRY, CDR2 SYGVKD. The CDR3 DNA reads TGTGCCATCAGTGAATACACAGATACGCAGTATTTT. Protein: CAISEYTDTQYF.

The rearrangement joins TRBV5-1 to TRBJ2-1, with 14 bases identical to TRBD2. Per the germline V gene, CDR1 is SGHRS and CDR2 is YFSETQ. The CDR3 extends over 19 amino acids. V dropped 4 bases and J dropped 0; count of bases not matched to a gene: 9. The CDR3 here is CASSDTGTSGGDSYNEQFF. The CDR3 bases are TGCGCCAGCAGCGATACCGGGACTAGCGGGGGTGACTCCTACAATGAGCAGTTCTTC.

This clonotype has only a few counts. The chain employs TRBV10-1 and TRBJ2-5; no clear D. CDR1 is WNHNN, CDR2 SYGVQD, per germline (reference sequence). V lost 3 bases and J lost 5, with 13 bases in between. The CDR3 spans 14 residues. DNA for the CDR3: TGCGCCAGCAGTGACCCCAGGCGGATGGAGACCCAGTACTTC. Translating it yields CASSDPRRMETQYF.

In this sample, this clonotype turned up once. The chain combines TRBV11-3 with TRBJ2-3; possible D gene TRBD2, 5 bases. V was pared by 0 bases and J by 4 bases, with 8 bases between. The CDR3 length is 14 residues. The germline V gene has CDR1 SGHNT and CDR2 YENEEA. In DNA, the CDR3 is TGTGCCAGCAGCTTAGATGCGGGCGCAGATACGCAGTATTTT. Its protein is CASSLDAGADTQYF.

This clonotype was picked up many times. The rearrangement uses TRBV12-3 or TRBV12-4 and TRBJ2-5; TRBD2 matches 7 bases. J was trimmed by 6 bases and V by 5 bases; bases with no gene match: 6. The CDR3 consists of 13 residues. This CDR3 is CASSPSGGKTQYF. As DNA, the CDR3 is TGTGCCAGCAGTCCTAGCGGAGGGAAGACCCAGTACTTC.

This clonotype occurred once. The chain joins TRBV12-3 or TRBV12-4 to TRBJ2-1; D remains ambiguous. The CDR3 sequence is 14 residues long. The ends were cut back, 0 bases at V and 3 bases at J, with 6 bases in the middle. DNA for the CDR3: TGTGCCAGCAGTTTAGCGGGGTTCTACAATGAGCAGTTCTTC. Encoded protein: CASSLAGFYNEQFF.

CDR3 nucleotides: TGTGCCAGCAGCTCCCAGTGGGATACGCAGTATTTT. It encodes CASSSQWDTQYF. The chain links TRBV7-8 to TRBJ2-3; D is undetermined. The length of the CDR3 is 12 residues. The V end was cut by 4 bases, the J end by 6 bases, with 8 bases between. Per the germline V gene, CDR1 is SGHVS and CDR2 is FQNEAQ. Drawing the rest from reference TRBV7-8 and TRBJ2-3, the complete variable domain is GAGVSQSPRYKVAKRGQDVALRCDPISGHVSLFWYQQALGQGPEFLTYFQNEAQLDKSGLPSDRFFAERPEGSVSTLKIQRTQQEDSAVYLCASSSQWDTQYFGPGTRLTVL.

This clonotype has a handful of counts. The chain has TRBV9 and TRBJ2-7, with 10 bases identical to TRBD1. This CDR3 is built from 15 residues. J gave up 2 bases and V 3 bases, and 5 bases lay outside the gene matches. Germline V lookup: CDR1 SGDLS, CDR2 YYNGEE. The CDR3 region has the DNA TGTGCCAGCAGCGCAACCGGGACAGGGGCCTACGAGCAGTACTTC. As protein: CASSATGTGAYEQYF.

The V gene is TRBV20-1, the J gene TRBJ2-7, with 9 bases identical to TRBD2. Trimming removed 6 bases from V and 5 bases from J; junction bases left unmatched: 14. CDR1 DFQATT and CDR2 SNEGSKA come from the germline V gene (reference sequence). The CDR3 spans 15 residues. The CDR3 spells CSAPQAGGGGHEQYF. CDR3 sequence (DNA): TGCAGTGCGCCACAGGCTGGCGGGGGGGGCCACGAGCAGTACTTC.

CDR3 region: CASSHGTSGGNEQFF. The CDR3 region has the DNA TGCGCCAGCAGCCACGGGACTAGCGGGGGGAATGAGCAGTTCTTC. The chain employs TRBV5-1 and TRBJ2-1; 15 bases are a match to TRBD2. V dropped 4 bases and J dropped 7; count of bases not matched to a gene: 3. Germline V gene data show CDR1 as SGHRS and CDR2 as YFSETQ. This CDR3 is built from 15 residues.